These 19 T cell receptor beta chains came from one sample sequenced in a study of blood T cells in healthy people across ages (dated by TCRdb to between 2014 and 2017). Library generation was performed with 5' RACE. Sequencer: Illumina HiSeq 2500. A second PCR of 7 to 11 cycles was run with a J-beta primer mix and a sample-barcoded 5' primer. In-frame beta chains were kept once TCRdb had trimmed the public reads at Q25 with fastp and called clones with MiXCR. Identical CDR3 protein sequences are pooled into one entry, listed with their most common genes and DNA. Within this sample are 850,000 to 1,000,000 distinct CDR3 sequences, with about 48% of them counted one time only. Together, the top ten hold 13% of the sample. What was sequenced was blood. All receptors derive from a man aged 30 to 39 in good health.

This clonotype was seen at least ten times. The chain joins TRBV13 to TRBJ2-1; TRBD1 agrees at 7 bases. V shed 5 bases and J 0 bases; nucleotides not matched to a gene: 7. This CDR3 has 16 amino acids. Germline V lookup: CDR1 PRHDT, CDR2 FYEKMQ (reference sequence). The CDR3 protein is CASSPQGDVSYNEQFF. The CDR3 DNA sequence: TGTGCCAGCAGCCCCCAGGGGGACGTCTCCTACAATGAGCAGTTCTTC.

Only a few counts were recorded for this clonotype. This sequence joins TRBV29-1 and TRBJ2-5; TRBD2 matches 7 bases. CDR3 length equals 12 residues. After removal of 7 bases from V and 5 bases from J, the junction contained 7 bases not matched to a gene. Germline lookup yields CDR1 SQVTM and CDR2 ANQGSEA. In nucleotides, the CDR3 is TGCAGCGGGACTAGTGGCTCGGAGACCCAGTACTTC. Translating it yields CSGTSGSETQYF.

The rearrangement joins TRBV25-1 to TRBJ2-7; TRBD1 aligns across 7 bases. V lost 3 bases, J lost 0 bases, and 5 bases stayed unmatched. In germline, CDR1 is MGHDK, CDR2 SYGVNS. This CDR3 is 15 amino acids long. As DNA, the CDR3 is TGTGCCAGCAGTGATGCTAACAGGGGCTCCTACGAGCAGTACTTC. Amino acids: CASSDANRGSYEQYF.

The gene calls are TRBV6-5 and TRBJ1-2; a possible D gene is TRBD1 (5 bases). Deletions cut 6 bases from V and 4 bases from J, with 18 bases between. The CDR3 covers 15 residues. The germline V gene encodes CDR1 MNHEY and CDR2 SVGAGI. CDR3 sequence (DNA): TGTGCCAGCAGGCCCGGGACCCACGCCCGCTATGGCTACACCTTC. It yields the protein CASRPGTHARYGYTF.

The chain employs TRBV7-2 and TRBJ1-4; D is unclear. V was shortened by 1 base and J by 0 bases, with 6 bases between the two germline ends. CDR3 length: 15 amino acids. Per the germline V gene, CDR1 is SGHTA and CDR2 is FQGNSA. For the CDR3, the DNA is TGTGCCAGCAGCTTAGACAGTGCAACTAATGAAAAACTGTTTTTT. It encodes CASSLDSATNEKLFF. The full variable domain, its missing parts supplied by reference TRBV7-2 and TRBJ1-4, is GAGVSQSPSNKVTEKGKDVELRCDPISGHTALYWYRQSLGQGLEFLIYFQGNSAPDKSGLPSDRFSAERTGGSVSTLTIQRTQQEDSAVYLCASSLDSATNEKLFFGSGTQLSVL.

The rearrangement links TRBV6-6 to TRBJ1-6; D gene uncertain. From germline, CDR1 is MNHNY and CDR2 SVGAGI (reference sequence). This CDR3 comprises 13 residues. V was pared by 11 bases and J by 6 bases, with 14 bases between. CDR3 coding DNA: TGTGCCGCCCACATCGGGCGTAATTCACCCCTCCACTTT. It translates to CAAHIGRNSPLHF.

The chain joins TRBV20-1 to TRBJ2-3; 10 bases agree with TRBD2. The CDR3 length is 13 residues. V gave up 5 bases and J gave up 8 bases; unmatched junction bases: 7. The germline V gene has CDR1 DFQATT and CDR2 SNEGSKA (reference sequence). CDR3 sequence reads: CSAPTSGAFTQYF. DNA of the CDR3: TGCAGTGCTCCTACTAGCGGGGCGTTTACGCAGTATTTT.

The chain uses TRBV6-5 and TRBJ2-7; D uncertain. Germline V CDR1 and CDR2: MNHEY, SVGAGI. The CDR3 covers 14 residues. V was shortened by 7 bases and J by 0 bases, with 13 bases between the two germline ends. CDR3 in DNA: TGTGCCAGCAAGAGGACCGCCAGCTCCTACGAGCAGTACTTC. It specifies CASKRTASSYEQYF.

For this clonotype: A much larger clone differs by one base, so this may be a read error. V gene TRBV15 combines with J gene TRBJ2-7; maybe TRBD1 (6 bases). This CDR3 contains 16 residues. CDR1 is LNHNV, CDR2 YYDKDF, per germline (reference sequence). CDR3 in DNA: TGTGTCACCAGCACCGGAATTGACAGGATAGTTTACGAGCAGTACTTC. As protein: CVTSTGIDRIVYEQYF.

This clonotype was detected many times. This sequence joins TRBV7-2 and TRBJ2-7; D is unclear. Per germline, CDR1 SGHTA and CDR2 FQGNSA. The CDR3 covers 15 residues. Trimming shortened V by 1 base and J by 7 bases, and 17 bases separated the two germline ends. CDR3 sequence: CASSLGTAFLREQYF. In nucleotides, the CDR3 is TGTGCCAGCAGCTTAGGGACCGCCTTTCTCCGTGAGCAGTACTTC.

This clonotype was observed at least ten times. The chain uses TRBV12-3 or TRBV12-4 and TRBJ2-1, with TRBD2 identical over 13 bases. V trimming: 0 bases; J trimming: 8 bases; junction bases outside the gene matches: 4. The CDR3 consists of 16 residues. As DNA, the CDR3 is TGTGCCAGCAGTTTAGCCGGGACTAGCGGGGCCGATGAGCAGTTCTTC. It translates to CASSLAGTSGADEQFF.

This clonotype was recorded once. The V call is TRBV6-2 or TRBV6-3, the J call TRBJ2-7, with TRBD2 matching over 10 bases. The CDR3 is 15 residues long. J gave up 2 bases and V 7 bases, and 8 bases lay outside the gene matches. Germline V gene lookup returns CDR1 MNHEY and CDR2 SVGEGT. The CDR3: CASTSPSGGTYEQYF. The CDR3 coding sequence is TGTGCCAGCACCTCACCTAGCGGGGGCACCTACGAGCAGTACTTC.

The chain is built from TRBV10-3 and TRBJ2-1, with a weak D call TRBD2 (6 bases). The length of the CDR3 is 15 residues. The V gene lost 4 bases and the J gene lost 5 bases, with 15 bases spanning the gap. Germline V gene sequence: CDR1 ENHRY, CDR2 SYGVKD. The CDR3 loop is CAISGSGGKHNEQFF. The CDR3 DNA reads TGTGCCATCAGTGGGTCTGGGGGGAAGCACAATGAGCAGTTCTTC.

This clonotype was seen many times. The chain uses TRBV20-1 and TRBJ1-1; D unclear. V was clipped by 1 base and J by 0 bases, with 6 bases between them. This CDR3 has 13 residues. Germline assignment: CDR1 DFQATT and CDR2 SNEGSKA (reference sequence). CDR3 protein: CSARGQLNTEAFF. CDR3 nucleotide sequence: TGCAGTGCTAGAGGACAATTGAACACTGAAGCTTTCTTT.

This sequence joins TRBV29-1 and TRBJ2-4; 14 nucleotides match TRBD2. Germline loops: CDR1 SQVTM, CDR2 ANQGSEA. V lost 7 bases and J lost 5; bases outside the gene matches: 7. This CDR3 comprises 15 residues. The CDR3 loop is CSATTSGGGENIQYF. For the CDR3, the DNA is TGCAGCGCAACGACTAGCGGGGGGGGTGAAAACATTCAGTACTTC.

The CDR3 DNA follows: TGCAGTCCCTTTACTAGCGGGGGGCACAATGAGCAGTTCTTC. It specifies CSPFTSGGHNEQFF. The chain couples TRBV20-1 to TRBJ2-1; 12 nucleotides match TRBD2. V lost 8 bases and J lost 5; bases outside the gene matches: 7. The CDR3 is made up of 14 amino acids. Germline CDR1 is DFQATT and CDR2 is SNEGSKA (reference sequence).

The V and J genes are TRBV10-3 and TRBJ1-5; the match to TRBD1 covers 7 bases. Losses at the gene ends were 8 bases for V and 3 bases for J; bases not matched to a gene: 7. CDR1 and CDR2 from the germline V gene are ENHRY and SYGVKD. This CDR3 comprises 14 residues. The CDR3 sequence is CAIGLGQDNQPQHF. In DNA, the CDR3 is TGTGCCATCGGACTTGGACAGGACAATCAGCCCCAGCATTTT.

The CDR3 spells CASIGQGRYEQYF. As DNA, the CDR3 is TGTGCCAGCATCGGACAGGGCCGCTACGAGCAGTACTTC. The rearrangement joins TRBV6-6 to TRBJ2-5, with 8 bases aligning to TRBD1. The last part of the DNA fits TRBJ2-7 better; the J call may be wrong. Germline-derived CDR1 and CDR2 are MNHNY and SVGAGI (reference sequence). The CDR3 has 13 residues.

The CDR3 coding sequence is TGCTCCTCGAGGTTGGATCCCGGCGTGGAGACCCAGTACTTC. Translation: CSSRLDPGVETQYF. The chain couples TRBV20-1 to TRBJ2-5; D gene ambiguous. The CDR3 has 14 amino acids. Germline V gene data show CDR1 as DFQATT and CDR2 as SNEGSKA (reference sequence).